These T cell receptor beta chains were read from a single sample in a study of blood T cells in healthy people across ages. TCRdb re-called the 5' RACE reads with MiXCR, one entry per CDR3 protein. The sample holds approximately 800,000 distinct CDR3 sequences, under 40% seen once. Sequenced sample: blood. The source of these receptors is a man between 18 and 35 years old in good health. CDR3s include the opening cysteine and the closing phenylalanine or tryptophan.

J,V,length,CDR3
TRBJ2-1,TRBV20-1,12,CSASIAGGEQFF
TRBJ2-1,TRBV2,14,CASSRTGYGYEQFF
TRBJ2-7,TRBV9,12,CASSVGGNEQYF
TRBJ1-5,TRBV5-1,14,CASGLPGDGQPQHF
TRBJ2-3,TRBV7-9,14,CASSLSESSDTQYF
TRBJ2-1,TRBV7-9,13,CASSLMEYNEQFF
TRBJ1-2,TRBV20-1,12,CSARDRQSGYTF
TRBJ1-2,TRBV20-1,14,CSARVGTGGYGYTF
TRBJ1-6,TRBV6-5,16,CAGSYRTGGFNSPLHF
TRBJ1-2,TRBV12-3/TRBV12-4,18,CASSSRGTGKDFNYGYTF
TRBJ1-6,TRBV10-2,13,CARSEAYNSPLHF
TRBJ2-2,TRBV12-5,16,CASGFPLGQNTGELFF
TRBJ2-2,TRBV4-3,14,CASSQDLAAGELFF
TRBJ1-1,TRBV4-3,15,CASSQVVSRNTEAFF
TRBJ2-3,TRBV12-3/TRBV12-4,15,CASSPGLVGTDTQYF
TRBJ1-3,TRBV12-3/TRBV12-4,15,CASSRLVGFGNTIYF
TRBJ1-5,TRBV6-2/TRBV6-3,13,CAGGQGAGQPQHF
TRBJ1-5,TRBV4-1,15,CASSQEQGLGQPQHF
TRBJ2-7,TRBV14,13,CTSSPWTSPEQYF
NA,TRBV6-6,14,CATTTLKGRNEQYF
TRBJ1-1,TRBV5-5,20,CASSLFPSRRGAPPNTEAFF
TRBJ2-5,TRBV7-2,14,CASRTRGNQETQYF
TRBJ2-1,TRBV21-1,16,CASLSNRGSGRNEQFF
TRBJ2-3,TRBV29-1,15,CSAILWQGITDTQYF
TRBJ1-5,TRBV4-1,14,CASSQEAGYQPQHF
TRBJ1-1,TRBV5-5,12,CASSSRDTEAFF
TRBJ2-1,TRBV15,14,CATSRDEGDNEQFF
TRBJ2-1,TRBV12-3/TRBV12-4,13,CASSLAANSEQFF
TRBJ2-3,TRBV29-1,12,CSVPRLGDTQYF
TRBJ2-5,TRBV5-1,16,CASSLKLAGGLETQYF
TRBJ2-7,TRBV4-1,16,CANSNTDRRNSYEQYF
TRBJ1-1,TRBV12-3/TRBV12-4,13,CASTLQGGGEAFF
TRBJ1-6,TRBV5-1,16,CASSLEKASYNSPLHF
TRBJ1-1,TRBV6-2/TRBV6-3,12,CASSEGGYGAFF
TRBJ2-1,TRBV4-3,15,CASSHLGGGAREQFF